This T cell receptor (beta chain) was recovered during a study of blood T cell repertoires in COVID-19. The table came from immunoSEQ multiplex PCR; TCRdb's copy has only in-frame clones and leaves some out. The table includes under 250,000 clones, 86% detected once. J was trimmed by 6 bases and V by 5 bases; bases with no gene match: 5. Germline V gene lookup returns CDR1 SGHRS and CDR2 YFSETQ. The CDR3 runs to 15 residues. The chain combines TRBV5-1 with TRBJ1-6; 10 bases match TRBD1. The sample was peripheral blood. This clonotype was obtained from a woman over 75 with COVID-19, enrolled during active disease. This CDR3 is CASRRGTGVNSPLHF. As DNA, the CDR3 is TGCGCCAGCAGACGTGGGACAGGGGTTAATTCACCCCTCCACTTT. The full variable domain, rest sourced from reference TRBV5-1 and TRBJ1-6, is KAGVTQTPRYLIKTRGQQVTLSCSPISGHRSVSWYQQTPGQGLQFLFEYFSETQRNKGNFPGRFSGRQFSNSRSEMNVSTLELGDSALYLCASRRGTGVNSPLHFGNGTRLTVT.